This TCR beta chain was identified during a study of blood T cell repertoires in COVID-19. In the study overall: Donors in the United States, Italy and Spain gave samples during acute or convalescent COVID-19.

Authors' analysis steps: Researchers report that nucleated cell counts were estimated from reference gene primer amplification. The protocol was immunoSEQ multiplex PCR, while the TCRdb copy is restricted to in-frame clones and leaves out a portion. Clonal size and the V and J genes are those of that table, whereas D and trimming came from the DNA. The sample has about 350,000 clones, about 90% seen once; the top ten hold 2.5% to 3.5%. Germline assignment: CDR1 MDHEN and CDR2 SYDVKM. This CDR3 has 15 amino acids. V was cut by 7 bases and J by 6 bases, with 20 bases left in between. This clone was seen only once.

V and J are TRBV28 and TRBJ2-3; a possible D gene is TRBD2 (7 bases). This TCR derives from a woman aged 25 to 39 who had recovered from COVID-19. The sequenced material came from PBMCs or T cells enriched from blood (not recorded which). CDR3 loop: CASTHRTGGPDTQYF. The DNA for the CDR3 is TGTGCCAGCACCCACAGGACGGGGGGCCCGGATACGCAGTATTTT.